The 6 T cell receptor beta chains below come from one sample, sequenced in a study of T cell responses to AZD1222 COVID-19 vaccine. Using immunoSEQ multiplex PCR, the repertoire was profiled, and TCRdb retains in-frame clones only, with some absent. Among approximately 140,000 clones listed, 92% were seen once. This material consisted of peripheral blood, taken 28 days after the second AZD1222 dose. These receptor sequences come from an adult who received the AZD1222 COVID-19 vaccine.

The rearrangement joins TRBV5-1 to TRBJ2-7, with 9 bases aligning to TRBD2. Per the germline V gene, CDR1 is SGHRS and CDR2 is YFSETQ. The J segment lost 2 bases and the V segment lost 4 bases, leaving 16 bases of the junction unmatched. This CDR3 contains 18 residues. CDR3 sequence: CASSLSPSREGVAYEQYF. Written as DNA, the CDR3 is TGCGCCAGCAGCCTAAGCCCTTCGCGGGAGGGTGTGGCCTACGAGCAGTACTTC.

This clone came up once. The chain employs TRBV21-1 and TRBJ1-2; the D call TRBD1 from the table was never checked on the DNA. TRBV21-1 is a known pseudogene. This CDR3 is 18 amino acids long. The CDR3 sequence: CASSNPGADRGIYYGYTF. Here the CDR3 DNA reads TGTGCCAGCAGCAACCCTGGAGCCGACAGGGGCATATACTATGGCTACACCTTC.

The chain uses TRBV28 and TRBJ1-1, with 7 bases lining up with TRBD1. The V segment lost 2 bases and the J segment 6 bases; nucleotides outside the gene matches: 3. Per the germline V gene, CDR1 is MDHEN and CDR2 is SYDVKM. The CDR3 covers 13 residues. The CDR3, as DNA: TGTGCCAGCAGTTTAACAGGGGAGCCTGAAGCTTTCTTT. This encodes CASSLTGEPEAFF.

The rearrangement links TRBV3-1 (or the pseudogene TRBV3-2) to TRBJ1-3; no clear D. The CDR3 has 16 residues. Germline-derived CDR1 and CDR2 are LGHDT and YNNKEL (reference sequence). Trimming stripped 0 bases from V and 0 bases from J, with 9 bases between. This chain's CDR3 is CASSQDGSYSGNTIYF. CDR3 DNA sequence: TGTGCCAGCAGCCAAGATGGCAGCTACTCTGGAAACACCATATATTTT.

This clone was observed once. This chain joins TRBV7-2 and TRBJ2-7; 11 nucleotides align to TRBD2. The CDR3 runs 15 residues. J gave up 7 bases and V 6 bases, and 11 bases lay outside the gene matches. CDR1 SGHTA and CDR2 FQGNSA come from the germline V gene. CDR3 amino acids: CASRYDRGLAAEQYF. The CDR3 DNA is TGTGCCAGCAGGTACGATCGGGGACTAGCGGCAGAGCAGTACTTC.

The V gene is TRBV28, the J gene TRBJ2-1, with D uncertain. This CDR3 is 14 amino acids long. V lost 5 bases and J lost 0, with 8 bases in between. CDR1 is MDHEN and CDR2 is SYDVKM in the germline V gene. The CDR3 coding sequence is TGTGCCAGCAGTCCTACGAGCTCCTACAATGAGCAGTTCTTC. It encodes CASSPTSSYNEQFF.